In its sample, the clone carrying this T cell receptor (beta chain) was seen a few times. The sample comes from a study of identical twins. The CDR3 is 12 residues long. Germline CDR1 and CDR2: MNHEY and SVGEGT. Trimming shortened V by 5 bases and J by 6 bases, and 7 bases separated the two germline ends. TCRdb redid the calling of the 5' RACE reads with MiXCR, one entry per CDR3 protein. Among 200,000 to 250,000 distinct CDR3 sequences listed, roughly 7.5% were seen once. Separately, the same data were catalogued under a study of yellow fever vaccine responses in identical twins.

The sequenced sample was memory (CD45RO+) T cells sorted from blood. The origin of this receptor is a woman between 18 and 29 years old in good health. The chain joins TRBV6-2 or TRBV6-3 to TRBJ2-2; tentative D call: TRBD1 (5 bases). CDR3 residues: CASSDSAGELFF. CDR3 DNA: TGTGCCAGCAGTGACAGTGCCGGGGAGCTGTTTTTT.